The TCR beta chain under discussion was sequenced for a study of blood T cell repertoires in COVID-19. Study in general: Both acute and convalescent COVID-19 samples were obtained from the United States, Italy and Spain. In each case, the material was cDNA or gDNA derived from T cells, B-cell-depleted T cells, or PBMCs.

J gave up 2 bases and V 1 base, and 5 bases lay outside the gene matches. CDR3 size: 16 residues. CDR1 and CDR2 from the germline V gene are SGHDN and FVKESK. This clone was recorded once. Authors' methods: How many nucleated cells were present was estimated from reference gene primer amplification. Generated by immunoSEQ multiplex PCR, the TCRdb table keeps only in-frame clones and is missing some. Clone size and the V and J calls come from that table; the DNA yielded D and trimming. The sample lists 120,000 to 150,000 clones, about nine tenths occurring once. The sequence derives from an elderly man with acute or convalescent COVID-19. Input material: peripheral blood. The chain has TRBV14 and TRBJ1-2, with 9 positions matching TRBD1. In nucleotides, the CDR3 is TGTGCCAGCAGCCAAGCTTTAGGGACAGGGAACTATGGCTACACCTTC. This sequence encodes CASSQALGTGNYGYTF. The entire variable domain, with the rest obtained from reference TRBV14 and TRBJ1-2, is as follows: EAGVTQFPSHSVIEKGQTVTLRCDPISGHDNLYWYRRVMGKEIKFLLHFVKESKQDESGMPNNRFLAERTGGTYSTLKVQPAELEDSGVYFCASSQALGTGNYGYTFGSGTRLTVV.